This TCR beta chain was identified during a study of OX40 agonist ivuxolimab in advanced cancers. The overall study: Patients undergoing dose escalation presented with hepatocellular carcinoma, melanoma, renal cell or head and neck cancer.

General study findings and limits: Normalized T-cell clonal expansion was also low in some nonresponders. Averaged across samples, CD8+ T cells carried more expanded clones than CD4+ did.

Libraries were prepared by immunoSEQ multiplex PCR; TCRdb keeps only in-frame clonotypes and omits some of them. Here the sample spans approximately 25,000 clones, 86% being singletons. Of note for this clone: Its antigen is still unknown.

CDR3 length: 15 residues. The V end lost 6 bases, the J end lost 3 bases, and 17 bases lay between the germline ends. Germline V gives CDR1 SGHAT, CDR2 FQNNGV. The sequence came from an adult with an advanced solid tumor such as melanoma, head and neck, liver or kidney cancer. The chain combines TRBV11-2 with TRBJ2-5; perhaps D is TRBD1 or TRBD2 (6 bases each). Sequenced here: CD4+ or CD8+ T cells sorted from blood, sampled in a trial of the OX40 agonist ivuxolimab. This chain's CDR3 is CASSPGLRGEETQYF. The CDR3 DNA reads as TGTGCCAGCAGTCCAGGACTGAGGGGGGAAGAGACCCAGTACTTC. Filled out from reference TRBV11-2 and TRBJ2-5, the complete variable domain reads EAGVAQSPRYKIIEKRQSVAFWCNPISGHATLYWYQQILGQGPKLLIQFQNNGVVDDSQLPKDRFSAERLKGVDSTLKIQPAKLEDSAVYLCASSPGLRGEETQYFGPGTRLLVL.